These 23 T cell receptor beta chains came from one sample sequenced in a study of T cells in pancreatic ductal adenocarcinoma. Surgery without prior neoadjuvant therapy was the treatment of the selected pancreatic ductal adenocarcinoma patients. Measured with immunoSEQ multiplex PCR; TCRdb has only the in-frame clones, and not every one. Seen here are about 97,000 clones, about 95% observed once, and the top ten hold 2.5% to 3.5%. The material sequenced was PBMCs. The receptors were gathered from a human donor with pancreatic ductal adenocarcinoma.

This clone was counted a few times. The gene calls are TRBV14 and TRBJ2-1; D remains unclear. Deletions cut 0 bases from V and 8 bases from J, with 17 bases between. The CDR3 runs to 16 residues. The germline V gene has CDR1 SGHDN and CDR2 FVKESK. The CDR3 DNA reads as TGTGCCAGCAGCCAAGACAATCATGTTCCGGTCCATGAGCAGTTCTTC. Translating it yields CASSQDNHVPVHEQFF.

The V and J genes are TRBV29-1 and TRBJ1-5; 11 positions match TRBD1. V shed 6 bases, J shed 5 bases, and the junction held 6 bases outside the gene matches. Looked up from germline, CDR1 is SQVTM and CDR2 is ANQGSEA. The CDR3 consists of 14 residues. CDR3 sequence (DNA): TGCAGCGTAACCGGGACAGGGGGTGATCAGCCCCAGCATTTT. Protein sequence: CSVTGTGGDQPQHF. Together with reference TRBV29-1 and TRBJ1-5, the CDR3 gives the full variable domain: SAVISQKPSRDICQRGTSLTIQCQVDSQVTMMFWYRQQPGQSLTLIATANQGSEATYESGFVIDKFPISRPNLTFSTLTVSNMSPEDSSIYLCSVTGTGGDQPQHFGDGTRLSIL.

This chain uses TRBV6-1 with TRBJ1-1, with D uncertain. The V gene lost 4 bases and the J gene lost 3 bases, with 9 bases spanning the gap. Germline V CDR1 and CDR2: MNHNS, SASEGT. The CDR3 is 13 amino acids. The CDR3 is CASSVTVDTEAFF. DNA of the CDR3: TGTGCCAGCAGTGTAACAGTCGACACTGAAGCTTTCTTT.

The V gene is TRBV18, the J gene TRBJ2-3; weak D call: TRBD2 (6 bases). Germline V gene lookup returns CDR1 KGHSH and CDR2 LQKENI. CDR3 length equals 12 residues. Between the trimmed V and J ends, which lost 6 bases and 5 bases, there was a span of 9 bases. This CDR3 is CASSRREDTQYF. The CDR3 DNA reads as TGTGCCAGCTCCCGGAGGGAAGATACGCAGTATTTT.

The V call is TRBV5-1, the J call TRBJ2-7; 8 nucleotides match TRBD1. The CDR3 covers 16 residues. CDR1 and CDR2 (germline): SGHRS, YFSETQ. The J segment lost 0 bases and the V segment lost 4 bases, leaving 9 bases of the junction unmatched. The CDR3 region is CASSQPSGQASYEQYF. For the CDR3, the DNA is TGCGCCAGCAGCCAACCATCGGGACAGGCCTCCTACGAGCAGTACTTC.

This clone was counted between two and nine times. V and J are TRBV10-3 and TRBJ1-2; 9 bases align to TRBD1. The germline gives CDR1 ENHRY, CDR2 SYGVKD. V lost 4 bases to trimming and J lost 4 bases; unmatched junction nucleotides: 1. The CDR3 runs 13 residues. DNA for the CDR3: TGTGCCATCAGTGGGGACAGGGCCTATGGCTACACCTTC. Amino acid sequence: CAISGDRAYGYTF.

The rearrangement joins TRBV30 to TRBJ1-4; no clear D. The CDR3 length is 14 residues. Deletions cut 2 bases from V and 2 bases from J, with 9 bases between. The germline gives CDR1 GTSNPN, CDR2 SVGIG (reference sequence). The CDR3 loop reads CAWSPGETNEKLFF. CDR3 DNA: TGTGCCTGGAGTCCGGGAGAGACTAATGAAAAACTGTTTTTT.

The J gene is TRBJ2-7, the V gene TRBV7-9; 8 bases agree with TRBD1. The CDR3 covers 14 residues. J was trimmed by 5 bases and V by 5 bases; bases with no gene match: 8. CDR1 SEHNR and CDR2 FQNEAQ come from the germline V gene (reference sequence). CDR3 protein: CASSETGGFDEQYF. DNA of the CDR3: TGTGCCAGCAGCGAAACAGGGGGTTTTGACGAGCAGTACTTC. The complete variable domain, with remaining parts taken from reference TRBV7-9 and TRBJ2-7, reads DTGVSQNPRHKITKRGQNVTFRCDPISEHNRLYWYRQTLGQGPEFLTYFQNEAQLEKSRLLSDRFSAERPKGSFSTLEIQRTEQGDSAMYLCASSETGGFDEQYFGPGTRLTVT.

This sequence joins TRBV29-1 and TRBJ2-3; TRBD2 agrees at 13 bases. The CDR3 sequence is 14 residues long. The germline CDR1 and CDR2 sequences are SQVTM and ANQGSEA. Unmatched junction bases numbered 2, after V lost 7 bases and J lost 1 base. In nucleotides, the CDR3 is TGCAGCGCTGGACTAGCGGGAGGCACAGATACGCAGTATTTT. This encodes CSAGLAGGTDTQYF.

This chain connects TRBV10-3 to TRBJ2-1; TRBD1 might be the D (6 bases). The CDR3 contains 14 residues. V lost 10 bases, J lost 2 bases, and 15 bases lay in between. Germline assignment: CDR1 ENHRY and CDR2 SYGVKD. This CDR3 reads CASSQGNPYNEQFF. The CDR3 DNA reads TGTGCCAGCTCACAGGGAAACCCCTACAATGAGCAGTTCTTC.

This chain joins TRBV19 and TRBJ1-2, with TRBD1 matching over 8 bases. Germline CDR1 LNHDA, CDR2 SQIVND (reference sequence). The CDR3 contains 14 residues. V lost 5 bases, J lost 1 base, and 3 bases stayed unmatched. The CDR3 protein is CASSVQGGNYGYTF. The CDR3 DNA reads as TGTGCCAGTAGTGTACAGGGGGGTAACTATGGCTACACCTTC.

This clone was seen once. The CDR3 sequence: CASSLGGTSIHEQYF. Here the CDR3 DNA reads TGCGCCAGCAGCTTGGGCGGGACTAGCATACACGAGCAGTACTTC. The V call is TRBV5-1, the J call TRBJ2-7, with 9 nucleotides matching TRBD2. Germline-derived CDR1 and CDR2 are SGHRS and YFSETQ. Trimming removed 0 bases from V and 5 bases from J; junction bases left unmatched: 6. CDR3 length equals 15 residues.

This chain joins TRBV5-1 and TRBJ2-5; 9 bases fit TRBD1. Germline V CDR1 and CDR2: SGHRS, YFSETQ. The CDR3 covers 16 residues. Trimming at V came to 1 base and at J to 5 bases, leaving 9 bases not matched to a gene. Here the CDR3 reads CASSLSRDRAGETQYF. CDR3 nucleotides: TGCGCCAGCAGCTTGTCCCGGGACAGGGCAGGGGAGACCCAGTACTTC.

The CDR3 reads CSAGGPDLTYEQYF. CDR3 nucleotides: TGCAGCGCCGGAGGGCCCGACCTTACCTACGAGCAGTACTTC. The chain uses TRBV29-1 and TRBJ2-7; TRBD2 might be the D (6 bases). Trimming took off 7 bases at V and 2 bases at J, with 18 bases between the two ends. Germline CDR1 and CDR2: SQVTM and ANQGSEA. CDR3 length equals 14 residues.

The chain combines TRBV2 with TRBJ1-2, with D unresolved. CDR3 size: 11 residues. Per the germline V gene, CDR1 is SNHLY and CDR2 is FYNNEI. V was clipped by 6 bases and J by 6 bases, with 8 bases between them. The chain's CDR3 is CASRNFNGYTF. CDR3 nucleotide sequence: TGTGCCAGCAGAAATTTCAATGGCTACACCTTC.

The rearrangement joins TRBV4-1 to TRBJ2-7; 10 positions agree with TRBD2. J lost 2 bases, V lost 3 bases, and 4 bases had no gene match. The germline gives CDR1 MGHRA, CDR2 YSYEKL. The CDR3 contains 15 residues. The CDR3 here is CASSHSLAGAYEQYF. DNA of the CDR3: TGCGCCAGCAGCCATAGTCTAGCGGGAGCCTACGAGCAGTACTTC.

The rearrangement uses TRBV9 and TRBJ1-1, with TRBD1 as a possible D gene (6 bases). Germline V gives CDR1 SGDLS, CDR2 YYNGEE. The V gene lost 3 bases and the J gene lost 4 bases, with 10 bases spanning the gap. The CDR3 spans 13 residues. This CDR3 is CASSGLGGTEAFF. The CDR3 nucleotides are TGTGCCAGCAGCGGGTTAGGGGGCACTGAAGCTTTCTTT.

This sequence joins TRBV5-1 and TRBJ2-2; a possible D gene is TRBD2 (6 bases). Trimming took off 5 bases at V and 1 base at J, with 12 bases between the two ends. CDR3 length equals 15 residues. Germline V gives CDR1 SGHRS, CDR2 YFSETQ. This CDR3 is CASRTGTVNTGELFF. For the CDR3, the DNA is TGCGCCAGCAGGACCGGGACTGTGAACACCGGGGAGCTGTTTTTT.

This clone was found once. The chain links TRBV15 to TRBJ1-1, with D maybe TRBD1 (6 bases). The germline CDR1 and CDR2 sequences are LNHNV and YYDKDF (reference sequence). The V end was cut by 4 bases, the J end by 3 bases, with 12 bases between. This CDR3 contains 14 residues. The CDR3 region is CATSKTTGHTEAFF. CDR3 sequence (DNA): TGTGCCACCAGCAAGACGACAGGACACACTGAAGCTTTCTTT.

CDR3 nucleotide sequence: TGTGCCAGCAGACCCCGCGGACAGGGTGGTTATGGTGGCTACACCTTC. It specifies CASRPRGQGGYGGYTF. V usage is TRBV28 and J usage is TRBJ1-2; TRBD1 aligns across 8 bases. CDR1 MDHEN and CDR2 SYDVKM come from the germline V gene. The CDR3 runs to 16 residues. V was clipped by 6 bases and J by 7 bases; unmatched bases: 16.

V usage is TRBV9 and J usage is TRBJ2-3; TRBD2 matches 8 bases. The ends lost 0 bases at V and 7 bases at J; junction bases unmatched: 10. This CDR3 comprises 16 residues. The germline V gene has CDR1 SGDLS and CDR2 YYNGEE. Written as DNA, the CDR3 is TGTGCCAGCAGCGTAGTTGCCAGCGGGAGCATAAATACGCAGTATTTT. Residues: CASSVVASGSINTQYF.

The CDR3 spells CASSGTYEQYF. The CDR3 DNA is TGTGCCAGCAGCGGGACCTACGAGCAGTACTTC. The chain combines TRBV25-1 with TRBJ2-7; tentative D call: TRBD2 (5 bases). The CDR3 sequence is 11 residues long. V was pared by 6 bases and J by 2 bases, with 5 bases between. Germline V gives CDR1 MGHDK, CDR2 SYGVNS.

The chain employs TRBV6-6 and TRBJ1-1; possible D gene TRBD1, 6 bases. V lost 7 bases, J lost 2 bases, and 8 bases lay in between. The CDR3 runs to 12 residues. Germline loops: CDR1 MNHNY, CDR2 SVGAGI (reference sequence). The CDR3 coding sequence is TGTGCCAGCACCAGGGGCAACACTGAAGCTTTCTTT. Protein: CASTRGNTEAFF.